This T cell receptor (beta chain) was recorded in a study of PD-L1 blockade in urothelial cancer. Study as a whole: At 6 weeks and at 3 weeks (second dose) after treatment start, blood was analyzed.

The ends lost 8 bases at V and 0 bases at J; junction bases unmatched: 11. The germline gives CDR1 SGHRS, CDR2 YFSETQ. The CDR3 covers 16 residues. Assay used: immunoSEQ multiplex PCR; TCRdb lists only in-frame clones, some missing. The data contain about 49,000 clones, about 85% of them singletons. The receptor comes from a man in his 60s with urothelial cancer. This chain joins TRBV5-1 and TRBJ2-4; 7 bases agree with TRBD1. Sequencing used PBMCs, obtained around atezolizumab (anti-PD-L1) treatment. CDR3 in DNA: TGCGCCAGACGGGATGGGACAGCTTTAGCCAAAAACATTCAGTACTTC. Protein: CARRDGTALAKNIQYF.